These T cell receptor beta chains were read from a single sample in a study of beta chain features in type 1 diabetes. Measured with immunoSEQ multiplex PCR; TCRdb has only the in-frame clones, and not every one. This table has some 290,000 clones, roughly an eighth appearing once. The source material was naive CD4+ T cells from blood. These receptor sequences come from a man between 25 and 39 years old with type 1 diabetes. Both conserved end residues are part of each CDR3. A D gene is named only where the DNA matches it firmly. Not all rows give a size; the values are once, few, many and, for expanded clones, a class.

j_call	clone_size	d_call	v_call	cdr3_aa	cdr3_nt
TRBJ2-7	-	TRBD2	TRBV5-1	CASSSGTSGSLYEQYF	TGCGCCAGCAGCAGCGGGACTAGCGGGTCCTTGTACGAGCAGTACTTC
TRBJ2-7	few	TRBD1	TRBV4-2	CASSRGQGTSDEQYF	TGTGCCAGCAGCCGAGGACAGGGAACCTCGGACGAGCAGTACTTC
TRBJ2-7	-	-	TRBV5-1	CASSLAWGGEQYF	TGCGCCAGCAGCTTGGCGTGGGGCGGCGAGCAGTACTTC
TRBJ2-7	few	TRBD2	TRBV6-6	CASSDSPSGNYEQYF	TGTGCCAGCAGTGATTCCCCTAGCGGGAACTACGAGCAGTACTTC
TRBJ1-1	-	-	TRBV19	CASSIWQDTEAFF	TGTGCCAGTAGTATCTGGCAAGACACTGAAGCTTTCTTT
TRBJ2-7	-	TRBD2	TRBV5-1	CASSLGGTSNEQYF	TGCGCCAGCAGCTTAGGCGGGACTAGCAACGAGCAGTACTTC
TRBJ2-5	few	-	TRBV21-1	CASSTRVQETQYF	TGTGCCAGCAGCACCCGGGTTCAAGAGACCCAGTACTTC
TRBJ2-7	-	TRBD1	TRBV7-7	CASSSGQEPYEQYF	TGTGCTAGCAGCTCGGGACAGGAGCCCTACGAGCAGTACTTC
TRBJ2-1	few	-	TRBV10-3	CAISERQGNLGGEQFF	TGTGCCATCAGTGAACGACAGGGCAATTTGGGGGGTGAGCAGTTCTTC
TRBJ2-1	-	TRBD1	TRBV28	CASSFIGQGSNEQFF	TGTGCCAGCAGTTTTATCGGACAGGGGAGCAATGAGCAGTTCTTC
TRBJ2-5	-	TRBD2	TRBV5-1	CASSIRTSGMQETQYF	TGCGCCAGCAGCATAAGGACTAGCGGGATGCAAGAGACCCAGTACTTC
TRBJ2-1	few	-	TRBV9	CASSVRGDLSALTYNEQFF	TGTGCCAGCAGCGTGCGGGGAGATCTTAGCGCGCTAACCTACAATGAGCAGTTCTTC
TRBJ2-3	-	-	TRBV5-1	CASDLGGVGTDTQYF	TGCGCCAGTGACTTGGGGGGAGTTGGCACAGATACGCAGTATTTT
TRBJ2-1	few	-	TRBV18	CASSPSMRYNEQFF	TGTGCCAGCTCACCCTCTATGCGGTACAATGAGCAGTTCTTC
TRBJ2-1	few	-	TRBV5-1	CASSLGPNTADEQFF	TGCGCCAGCAGCTTGGGGCCCAACACCGCGGATGAGCAGTTCTTC
TRBJ2-7	few	-	TRBV29-1	CSVLNAAYEQYF	TGCAGCGTTTTAAACGCGGCTTACGAGCAGTACTTC
TRBJ2-1	few	TRBD2	TRBV7-6	CASSLGLAGAASDEQFF	TGTGCCAGCAGCTTAGGGTTAGCGGGAGCGGCTTCGGATGAGCAGTTCTTC
TRBJ1-5	-	-	TRBV21-1	CASSKGRENQPQHF	TGTGCCAGCAGCAAAGGCCGGGAGAATCAGCCCCAGCATTTT
TRBJ2-5	few	-	TRBV29-1	CSVEEAQETQYF	TGCAGCGTTGAAGAGGCCCAAGAGACCCAGTACTTC
TRBJ2-5	-	TRBD1	TRBV7-8	CASSPGGDLETQYF	TGTGCCAGCAGCCCAGGGGGAGACCTAGAGACCCAGTACTTC
TRBJ2-2	-	-	TRBV6-5	CASSRQEMNGELFF	TGTGCCAGCAGCCGACAGGAGATGAACGGGGAGCTGTTTTTT
TRBJ2-1	-	-	TRBV5-6	CASSLALGGTSNLNEQFF	TGTGCCAGCAGCTTGGCCCTTGGGGGGACCTCAAATTTGAATGAGCAGTTCTTC
TRBJ1-3	few	-	TRBV6-5	CASSYSTGSSGNTIYF	TGTGCCAGCAGTTACTCGACGGGGAGCTCTGGAAACACCATATATTTT
TRBJ2-1	-	TRBD2	TRBV6-6	CASSQTSLSWFF	TGTGCCAGCAGCCAGACTAGCCTGAGTTGGTTCTTC
TRBJ2-1	few	TRBD1	TRBV4-2	CASSQGTGGYEQFF	TGTGCCAGCAGCCAGGGGACAGGGGGCTATGAGCAGTTCTTC
TRBJ2-1	-	-	TRBV5-4	CASSLGGVSYNEQFF	TGTGCCAGCAGCCTGGGGGGAGTGTCCTACAATGAGCAGTTCTTC
TRBJ2-1	-	TRBD1	TRBV6-5	CATQGAVFNEQFF	TGTGCCACCCAGGGGGCCGTTTTCAATGAGCAGTTCTTC
TRBJ2-6	-	-	TRBV28	CASSLASSGANVLTF	TGTGCCAGCAGTTTGGCCTCCTCTGGGGCCAACGTCCTGACTTTC
TRBJ1-2	-	TRBD1	TRBV5-1	CASSLGDRGFGYTF	TGCGCCAGCAGCTTGGGGGACAGGGGGTTTGGCTACACCTTC
TRBJ2-5	few	-	TRBV28	CASSSPGTGETQYF	TGTGCCAGCAGTTCGCCCGGGACTGGAGAGACCCAGTACTTC
TRBJ2-7	-	-	TRBV18	CASSPQDLGYEQYF	TGTGCCAGCTCCCCGCAGGACTTGGGCTACGAGCAGTACTTC
TRBJ2-7	few	-	TRBV27	CASSSLDSFYEQYF	TGTGCCAGCAGTTCGCTGGACAGCTTCTACGAGCAGTACTTC
TRBJ2-5	-	TRBD2	TRBV29-1	CSVGLAVQETQYF	TGCAGCGTTGGCCTAGCGGTCCAAGAGACCCAGTACTTC
TRBJ2-5	-	TRBD2	TRBV7-2	CASSSTSGRSGETQYF	TGTGCCAGCAGCTCCACTAGCGGGAGGTCGGGAGAGACCCAGTACTTC
TRBJ2-1	-	TRBD2	TRBV11-2	CASSLIGREGFF	TGTGCCAGCAGCTTAATTGGGCGGGAGGGGTTCTTC
TRBJ2-7	-	-	TRBV4-2	CASSQDIREDEQYF	TGTGCCAGCAGCCAAGATATTCGAGAAGACGAGCAGTACTTC
TRBJ1-1	-	-	TRBV6-6	CASSFDDSMNTEAFF	TGTGCCAGCAGTTTCGATGACAGCATGAACACTGAAGCTTTCTTT
TRBJ2-1	few	TRBD2	TRBV9	CASSVGGRADNEQFF	TGTGCCAGCAGCGTAGGCGGGAGGGCCGACAATGAGCAGTTCTTC
TRBJ2-7	few	TRBD2	TRBV5-1	CASSGGTSGRAHEQYF	TGCGCCAGCAGCGGAGGGACTAGCGGGAGGGCCCACGAGCAGTACTTC
TRBJ2-6	few	-	TRBV7-9	CASQHGVFGANVLTF	TGTGCCAGTCAGCACGGAGTTTTTGGGGCCAACGTCCTGACTTTC
TRBJ2-7	few	TRBD1	TRBV4-3	CASSQRTGGPGEQYF	TGCGCCAGCAGCCAAAGGACAGGGGGCCCGGGGGAGCAGTACTTC
TRBJ2-5	-	TRBD2	TRBV5-4	CASSLGTSGRQETQYF	TGTGCCAGCAGCTTGGGGACTAGCGGGAGACAAGAGACCCAGTACTTC
TRBJ2-7	-	-	TRBV9	CASSVAGADLHEQYF	TGTGCCAGCAGCGTAGCTGGAGCGGATCTTCACGAGCAGTACTTC
TRBJ1-4	few	-	TRBV4-2	CASSQLSGTTATNEKLFF	TGTGCCAGCAGCCAACTGTCCGGGACAACTGCAACTAATGAAAAACTGTTTTTT
TRBJ2-2	-	-	TRBV29-1	CSVEEQASAGELFF	TGCAGCGTTGAAGAACAGGCGTCGGCCGGGGAGCTGTTTTTT